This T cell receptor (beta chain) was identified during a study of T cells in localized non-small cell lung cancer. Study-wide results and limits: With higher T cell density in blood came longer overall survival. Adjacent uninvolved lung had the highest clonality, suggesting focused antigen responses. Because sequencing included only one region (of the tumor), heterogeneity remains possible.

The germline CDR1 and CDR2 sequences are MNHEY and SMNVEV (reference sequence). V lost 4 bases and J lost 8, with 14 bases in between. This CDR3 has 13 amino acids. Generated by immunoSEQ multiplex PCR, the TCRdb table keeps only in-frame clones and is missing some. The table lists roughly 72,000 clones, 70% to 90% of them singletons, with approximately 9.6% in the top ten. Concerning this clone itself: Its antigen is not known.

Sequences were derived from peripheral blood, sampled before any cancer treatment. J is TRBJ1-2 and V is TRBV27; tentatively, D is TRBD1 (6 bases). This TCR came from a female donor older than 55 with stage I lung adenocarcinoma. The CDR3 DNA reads TGTGCCAGCAGTTCCAGGGGTAGAGGCGGCTACACCTTC. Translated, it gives CASSSRGRGGYTF.